This section outlines one T cell receptor beta chain sequence together with its context. It lacks a known antigen. No much larger clone exists at a distance of one base, and base qualities are not known. The CDR3 starts with the cysteine, ends with the phenylalanine, and has 13 residues. Just the 39-base CDR3 DNA is kept, in frame starting at base 1. According to the germline V gene (reference sequence), CDR1 reads MNHEY and CDR2 reads SMNVEV. V loses 7 bases, J loses 0 bases, and the germline ends lie 10 bases apart. For TCR beta library preparation, roughly 2 micrograms of genomic DNA was extracted from cryopreserved PBMCs. High-throughput TCR beta sequencing was performed on longitudinal blood samples from CLL patients receiving ibrutinib monotherapy. Patients were enrolled in a phase 2 open-label single-center ibrutinib monotherapy trial. The data derive from a study of cytotoxic CD8 clonotypes in ibrutinib-treated CLL (dated by TCRdb to about 2021). Notes on the research overall: The cohort was composed of around twelve relapsed/refractory and around 14 treatment-naive patients; IGHV unmutated status was identified in 17 patients. Responses were partial in roughly 24 patients and complete in 2; after median roughly 69 months follow-up, roughly 14 stayed in remission and 12 progressed. Response samples were obtained after a median of approximately twelve months of treatment, with a range of roughly 6 to 36 months. On average, each sample had 255,043 productive templates and approximately 85,000 productive rearrangements. Of the 90 or so participants in the trial, about two dozen had longitudinal samples available. Cryopreserved peripheral blood mononuclear cells were collected before treatment, at response, and at either disease progression or sustained remission. Every sample from remission and from progressive disease was obtained while the patients were still on ibrutinib. The paper's findings and limits, for the study overall: Sampling times were not matched between patients in sustained remission and patients whose disease was progressing, and lymph node repertoires were not examined. Public clonotypes were rare and either contracted or stayed stable during treatment, and the rise in clonality at ibrutinib response reflected the expansion of private clonotypes. Clonality rose at ibrutinib response, remained stable during sustained remission, and dropped back toward baseline at progression. Baseline clonality was found to be higher than that of age-matched healthy donors and was strongly correlated with circulating CD8+ T-cell counts.

Each clonotype received, on average, approximately 9.9x coverage in deep resolution sequencing performed on a MiSeq, where the target depth lay between 1 in 1 million and 1 in 200,000 T cells. TCR beta libraries were generated with the immunoSEQ hsTCRB Kit. On the authors' methods: ImmunoSEQ Data Assistant and ImmunoSEQ Analyzer were used for data analysis, and V, D and J genes were assigned according to IMGT definitions. Clonality, which ranges from 0 to 1, was calculated as one minus the normalized Shannon entropy of productive rearrangement frequencies. Only overrepresented clonotypes making up at least 0.05% of the repertoire of each patient were included in the public clonotype analysis. Repertoires from some 14 age-matched healthy donors in immuneACCESS were used as clonality controls. Imported from immuneACCESS, the table was reduced by TCRdb to in-frame sequences with V and J called. These copies leave out some clones; in studies compared against another copy, an unresolved V gene accounts for under half, and the cause of the remainder is not known. That table furnishes V, J and clone size, whereas the DNA furnished D and trimming. The sample table contains fewer than 400,000 clones; only one count was recorded for 67% of them. The ten largest clones represent around 6.5% of the sample.

Sequencing was performed on PBMCs, taken after 36 months of ibrutinib treatment. This receptor was identified in a human donor with chronic lymphocytic leukemia. The sequence is built from TRBV27 and TRBJ2-7; the D call is tentative, TRBD1 or TRBD2, as each matches 5 bases. The nucleotide sequence reads TGTGCCAGCATGGGGACGGACTCCTACGAGCAGTACTTC. Its protein product is CASMGTDSYEQYF.